This paragraph reports one TCR beta chain. Its cognate antigen is unknown. The source of the sample is a study of CD8+CD57+ T cells in acquired aplastic anemia. About the research overall: Sorted cells (CD4+ and CD8+) yielded DNA amounts that averaged 3.2 ug.

The study profiled TCR beta VDJ and CDR3 using genomic DNA as template. TCRdb fed the reads into MiXCR, producing one record per CDR3 protein. The sample has about 190,000 distinct CDR3 sequences, around 50% seen once. Regarding the study as a whole: With respect to CD8+ Simpson's diversity, patients and controls did not differ significantly.

In germline, CDR1 is LNHDA, CDR2 SQIVND (reference sequence). V was clipped by 4 bases and J by 0 bases, with 12 bases between them. CDR3 length equals 15 residues. The gene calls are TRBV19 and TRBJ1-1, with D tentatively TRBD1 (5 bases). The origin of this receptor is a human donor in good health, serving as a control. The sequenced sample consisted of sorted CD4+, CD8+, or CD8+CD57+ T cells (not recorded which) from PBMCs. The CDR3: CASSSSGFVNTEAFF. In DNA, the CDR3 is TGTGCCAGTAGTAGTTCAGGGTTTGTGAACACTGAAGCTTTCTTT.